This T cell receptor (beta chain) appears in the sequencing data of a study of blood T cell repertoires in COVID-19. Study information: Whether acute or convalescent, the COVID-19 samples came from the United States, Italy and Spain. Sources were T cells, B-cell-depleted T cells, or PBMCs; the material itself was cDNA or gDNA.

Germline V gene sequence: CDR1 SGHTA, CDR2 FQGNSA. V shed 4 bases and J 4 bases; nucleotides not matched to a gene: 10. The CDR3 has 17 residues. Authors' analysis steps: Reference gene primer amplification gave nucleated cell count estimates. Here immunoSEQ multiplex PCR was the method, and the copy in TCRdb shows in-frame clones only, minus some. That table gives V, J and clone size, and the DNA gave D and trimming. Among about 45,000 clones listed, more than 65% were seen once. The chain couples TRBV7-2 to TRBJ2-1; 10 bases map to TRBD1. The sample was peripheral blood. The receptor comes from a human donor in a cohort sampled during active COVID-19. CDR3 sequence reads: CASSSIDRGPRYNEQFF. In DNA form, the CDR3 reads TGTGCCAGCAGCTCTATCGACAGGGGGCCAAGATACAATGAGCAGTTCTTC.